What follows are 26 T cell receptor beta chains derived from one specimen sequenced in a study of regulatory T cells in long-lasting Graves disease (dated by TCRdb to the early 2020s). In the paper's terms, the time point label means: newly diagnosed GD, antithyroid drugs for less than 3 months. RNA was extracted from PBMCs in TRIzol for both TCR sequencing and RNA sequencing. Libraries were built with multiplex PCR. Sequencing was performed on an Illumina HiSeq 4000. iRepertoire HTBI primers and Arm-PCR amplification of CDR3 regions were used to construct TCR beta libraries. TCRdb reprocessed the public reads (quality trimming at Q25 with fastp, clone calling with MiXCR) and kept in-frame beta chains. Rows with a matching CDR3 protein are joined into one entry that keeps the most common DNA and genes. For this sample there are hundreds of thousands of distinct CDR3 sequences; more than 10% appear just once. The ten top clones hold approximately 9.6% of the sample.

A further study also used this sample, focusing on T cells in Graves' hyperthyroidism and ophthalmopathy.

The sequenced sample was peripheral blood mononuclear cells (PBMCs), obtained at new diagnosis, from a patient treated with antithyroid drugs. These receptors all come from a woman aged 25 to 39 with Graves disease. Donor details come from another sample of the same person, matched by shared clones.

The CDR3 sequence: CASSTGQGFEQYF. DNA for the CDR3: TGTGCCAGCAGCACGGGACAGGGGTTCGAGCAGTACTTC. V usage is TRBV4-2 and J usage is TRBJ2-7, with TRBD1 identical over 10 bases. With 5 bases clipped from V and 6 bases from J, the junction kept 4 bases outside the gene matches. CDR1 and CDR2 from the germline V gene are LGHNA and YNFKEQ. There are 13 residues in the CDR3.

Comment on this clonotype: A read error may account for a junction end that differs from germline. The chain couples TRBV7-2 to TRBJ1-5; D not certain. The germline V gene encodes CDR1 SGHTA and CDR2 FQGNSA. This CDR3 spans 13 amino acids. Here the CDR3 DNA reads TGTGCCAGCAGCTTTCGGAGCAATCAGCCCCGGCATTTT. Translation: CASSFRSNQPRHF. Full variable domain (missing parts from reference TRBV7-2 and TRBJ1-5): GAGVSQSPSNKVTEKGKDVELRCDPISGHTALYWYRQSLGQGLEFLIYFQGNSAPDKSGLPSDRFSAERTGGSVSTLTIQRTQQEDSAVYLCASSFRSNQPRHFGDGTRLSIL.

Ten or more counts support this clonotype. The genes are TRBV3-1 and TRBJ1-1, with D unclear. V lost 7 bases and J lost 3, with 15 bases in between. The CDR3 contains 14 residues. Germline V lookup: CDR1 LGHDT, CDR2 YNNKEL (reference sequence). CDR3 loop: CASINSGRDTEAFF. CDR3 in DNA: TGTGCCAGCATCAACTCGGGAAGAGACACTGAAGCTTTCTTT.

Many counts were recorded for this clonotype. V gene TRBV30 combines with J gene TRBJ1-5; D ambiguous. Trimming shortened V by 5 bases and J by 1 base, and 12 bases separated the two germline ends. This CDR3 comprises 14 residues. Germline CDR1 and CDR2: GTSNPN and SVGIG (reference sequence). CDR3 nucleotide sequence: TGTGCCTGGTCCCTCTCACTCAGCAATCAGCCCCAGCATTTT. The encoded protein is CAWSLSLSNQPQHF.

At least ten counts were recorded for this clonotype. The gene calls are TRBV11-2 and TRBJ2-7, with D maybe TRBD2 (6 bases). This CDR3 spans 16 amino acids. CDR1 and CDR2 (germline): SGHAT, FQNNGV. V lost 4 bases and J lost 2, with 18 bases in between. The CDR3 bases are TGTGCCAGCAGCTCCCTCCGCGGGGTGGCAGCCTACGAGCAGTACTTC. The encoded protein is CASSSLRGVAAYEQYF.

This clonotype was picked up a small number of times. The chain recombines TRBV30 with TRBJ2-7; unclear D gene. The CDR3 covers 13 residues. Deletions cut 0 bases from V and 3 bases from J, with 9 bases between. Germline CDR1 reads GTSNPN; CDR2 reads SVGIG (reference sequence). The CDR3: CAWSVHGYYEQYF. CDR3 in DNA: TGTGCCTGGAGTGTACATGGATACTACGAGCAGTACTTC. Full variable domain (remainder filled in from reference TRBV30 and TRBJ2-7): SQTIHQWPATLVQPVGSPLSLECTVEGTSNPNLYWYRQAAGRGLQLLFYSVGIGQISSEVPQNLSASRPQDRQFILSSKKLLLSDSGFYLCAWSVHGYYEQYFGPGTRLTVT.

On this clonotype itself: Possible read error: a much larger clone is one base away. The chain employs TRBV28 and TRBJ2-5; D might be TRBD2 (9 bases). From germline, CDR1 is MDHEN and CDR2 SYDVKM. V gave up 2 bases and J gave up 11 bases, with 33 bases separating them. The CDR3 consists of 19 residues. CDR3 in amino acids: CASSLTTGGASGTLNEQYF. The CDR3 DNA reads TGTGCCAGCAGTTTAACTACAGGGGGGGCTAGCGGGACCCTCAATGAGCAGTACTTC.

This clonotype has ten or more counts. The genes are TRBV7-9 and TRBJ1-5, with a tentative D call TRBD1 (6 bases). CDR3 length: 14 amino acids. Per germline, CDR1 SEHNR and CDR2 FQNEAQ (reference sequence). The V end was cut by 4 bases, the J end by 5 bases, with 12 bases between. The CDR3 is CASSSQGGDQPQHF. The CDR3 DNA is TGTGCCAGCAGCTCACAGGGAGGGGATCAGCCCCAGCATTTT.

This clonotype came up a few times. The J gene is TRBJ2-5, the V gene TRBV2; 7 bases fit TRBD2. The CDR3 has 15 residues. Germline V gives CDR1 SNHLY, CDR2 FYNNEI. Trimming took 2 bases from V and 6 from J; bases not matched to a gene: 9. CDR3 sequence reads: CASSETTTSAQTQYF. The CDR3 nucleotides are TGTGCCAGCAGTGAAACCACAACTAGCGCGCAGACCCAGTACTTC.

This clonotype was seen a few times. The CDR3 nucleotides are TGTGCCAGCAGTTTAGCGGGAGGGCCGAGGGATACGCAGTATTTT. Residues: CASSLAGGPRDTQYF. This chain links TRBV28 with TRBJ2-3, with 9 bases identical to TRBD2. The junction had 6 bases not matched to a gene; V was cut back by 2 bases and J by 6 bases. Per germline, CDR1 MDHEN and CDR2 SYDVKM. This CDR3 has 15 residues.

This clonotype appeared many times. The rearrangement joins TRBV12-5 to TRBJ1-3, with a weak D call TRBD1 (5 bases). The CDR3 runs 14 residues. CDR1 and CDR2 from the germline V gene are LGHNT and FRNRAP. The V gene lost 5 bases and the J gene lost 7 bases, with 15 bases spanning the gap. The CDR3 loop is CASGGGTGRNTIYF. In nucleotides, the CDR3 is TGTGCTAGTGGTGGCGGGACGGGCAGGAACACCATATATTTT.

This chain uses TRBV5-6 with TRBJ2-7, with no clear D. The V end lost 3 bases, the J end lost 4 bases, and 14 bases lay between the germline ends. In germline, CDR1 is SGHDT, CDR2 YYEEEE. The CDR3 consists of 14 residues. CDR3 DNA: TGTGCCAGCAGCTCCGACCCGACCGTTTACGAGCAGTACTTC. Encoded protein: CASSSDPTVYEQYF.

V is TRBV5-4 and J is TRBJ1-6; tentative D call: TRBD1 (5 bases). CDR3 length: 15 amino acids. Trimming left V 3 bases short and J 9 bases short, with 16 bases between. CDR1 SGHNT and CDR2 YYREEE come from the germline V gene (reference sequence). The CDR3 DNA sequence: TGTGCCAGCAGCTCGGACCCAGGGCGGATTTCACCCCTCCACTTT. Encoded protein: CASSSDPGRISPLHF.

Many counts were recorded for this clonotype. V gene TRBV7-9 combines with J gene TRBJ2-1, with a weak D call TRBD1 (5 bases). This CDR3 has 15 residues. The V end lost 5 bases, the J end lost 8 bases, and 19 bases lay between the germline ends. Germline CDR1 and CDR2: SEHNR and FQNEAQ (reference sequence). The CDR3 is CASSPRAGQNYEQFF. CDR3 nucleotides: TGTGCCAGCAGCCCACGGGCAGGGCAGAACTATGAGCAGTTCTTC.

This clonotype appeared many times. The junction departs from the called germline gene at one end, perhaps through a read error. V gene TRBV10-2 combines with J gene TRBJ2-7; D might be TRBD2 (6 bases). The germline CDR1 and CDR2 sequences are WSHSY and SAAADI. The CDR3 extends over 15 amino acids. The CDR3 coding sequence is TGCGCTAGCAGTGAGAACCAGGGACTGACCTACGAGCAGTACTTC. Translation: CASSENQGLTYEQYF.

This clonotype was picked up many times. This sequence joins TRBV20-1 and TRBJ1-4, with 9 bases identical to TRBD1. The CDR3 loop spans 14 amino acids. Germline CDR1 and CDR2: DFQATT and SNEGSKA (reference sequence). The V gene end was trimmed by 1 base and the J gene end by 8 bases; junction bases not matched to a gene: 5. The chain's CDR3 is CSARGFGTGEKLFF. In nucleotides, the CDR3 is TGCAGTGCTAGAGGGTTCGGGACAGGGGAAAAACTGTTTTTT.

In its sample, this clonotype was seen a few times. The chain has TRBV15 and TRBJ2-1; 11 bases align to TRBD2. Germline CDR1 and CDR2: LNHNV and YYDKDF (reference sequence). The length of the CDR3 is 16 residues. V was clipped by 0 bases and J by 7 bases; unmatched bases: 5. The CDR3 sequence: CATSRDITSGRNEQFF. In DNA form, the CDR3 reads TGTGCCACCAGCAGAGATATCACTAGCGGGAGAAATGAGCAGTTCTTC.

This clonotype showed up just a few times. The chain carries TRBV6-1 and TRBJ1-5; 7 bases are shared with TRBD1. V shed 7 bases, J shed 1 base, and the junction held 25 bases outside the gene matches. Germline values: CDR1 MNHNS, CDR2 SASEGT. This CDR3 comprises 21 residues. In DNA form, the CDR3 reads TGTGCCAGCACAAGTTTGTGGGACAGTAATACCGGGTCTTCCAGCAATCAGCCCCAGCATTTT. The encoded protein is CASTSLWDSNTGSSSNQPQHF.

This clonotype has a count of ten or more. The chain joins TRBV12-3 or TRBV12-4 to TRBJ1-1; tentatively, D is TRBD1 (6 bases). V was shortened by 2 bases and J by 0 bases, with 13 bases between the two germline ends. The CDR3 is made up of 16 amino acids. The CDR3 nucleotides read TGTGCCAGCAGTTTAAGGGGGGGCCAACTGAACACTGAAGCTTTCTTT. It codes for CASSLRGGQLNTEAFF.

This clonotype was detected many times. This rearrangement joins TRBV30 to TRBJ1-1; D gene uncertain. With 3 bases removed from V and 4 bases from J, the gap between germline ends came to 18 bases. CDR3 size: 15 residues. Germline V lookup: CDR1 GTSNPN, CDR2 SVGIG (reference sequence). This chain's CDR3 is CAWRVPNLLGTEAFF. The CDR3 region has the DNA TGTGCCTGGAGGGTTCCAAATTTACTGGGCACTGAAGCTTTCTTT.

This clonotype showed up just once. The chain employs TRBV28 and TRBJ1-5, with 8 positions matching TRBD1. V was pared by 3 bases and J by 0 bases, with 10 bases of the junction left unmatched. The CDR3 covers 18 residues. The V gene's germline CDR1 is MDHEN and CDR2 SYDVKM. CDR3 sequence reads: CASSFWAGGPDSNQPQHF. Written as DNA, the CDR3 is TGTGCCAGCAGTTTCTGGGCAGGGGGCCCGGATAGCAATCAGCCCCAGCATTTT.

On this clonotype itself: A much bigger clone sits one base away, suggesting this may be a read error. The V call is TRBV6-1, the J call TRBJ2-5; D gene uncertain. The length of the CDR3 is 16 residues. Looked up from germline, CDR1 is MNHNS and CDR2 is SASEGT. Trimming removed 7 bases from V and 4 bases from J, with 22 bases in between. As DNA, the CDR3 is TGTGCCAGCAATTCCCCCTTACTGGTGAAAGGAGAGACCCAGTACTTC. Translated: CASNSPLLVKGETQYF.

Only a few counts were recorded for this clonotype. The CDR3 loop is CAIRSSGDAETQYF. Here the CDR3 DNA reads TGTGCCATCAGAAGTTCAGGGGACGCAGAGACCCAGTACTTC. The V call is TRBV10-3, the J call TRBJ2-5, with D tentatively TRBD1 (6 bases). Deletions cut 6 bases from V and 4 bases from J, with 15 bases between. Germline V lookup: CDR1 ENHRY, CDR2 SYGVKD. The CDR3 totals 14 residues.

This clonotype was seen at least ten times. Germline is not matched at one junction end, which may reflect a read error. The chain employs TRBV5-1 and TRBJ1-1, with D unresolved. CDR1 is SGHRS, CDR2 YFSETQ, per germline. This CDR3 region has 13 residues. This CDR3 is CASSLGGNTEAFF. Here the CDR3 DNA reads TGTGCCAGCAGCTTAGGAGGGAACACTGAAGCTTTCTTT.

The chain is built from TRBV28 and TRBJ1-4; 7 nucleotides align to TRBD1. V lost 10 bases and J lost 3; bases outside the gene matches: 5. The CDR3 is made up of 13 amino acids. Germline loops: CDR1 MDHEN, CDR2 SYDVKM. The CDR3 here is CATRGAPNEKLFF. The CDR3 coding sequence is TGTGCCACCAGGGGGGCCCCTAATGAAAAACTGTTTTTT.

This clonotype occurred many times. The rearrangement links TRBV19 to TRBJ1-5; D not certain. This CDR3 spans 14 amino acids. The V and J ends lost 5 bases and 3 bases respectively, with 11 bases between them. Germline V gene lookup returns CDR1 LNHDA and CDR2 SQIVND (reference sequence). CDR3: CASSDRELNQPQHF. The CDR3 DNA reads TGTGCCAGTAGTGACCGGGAGCTCAATCAGCCCCAGCATTTT.